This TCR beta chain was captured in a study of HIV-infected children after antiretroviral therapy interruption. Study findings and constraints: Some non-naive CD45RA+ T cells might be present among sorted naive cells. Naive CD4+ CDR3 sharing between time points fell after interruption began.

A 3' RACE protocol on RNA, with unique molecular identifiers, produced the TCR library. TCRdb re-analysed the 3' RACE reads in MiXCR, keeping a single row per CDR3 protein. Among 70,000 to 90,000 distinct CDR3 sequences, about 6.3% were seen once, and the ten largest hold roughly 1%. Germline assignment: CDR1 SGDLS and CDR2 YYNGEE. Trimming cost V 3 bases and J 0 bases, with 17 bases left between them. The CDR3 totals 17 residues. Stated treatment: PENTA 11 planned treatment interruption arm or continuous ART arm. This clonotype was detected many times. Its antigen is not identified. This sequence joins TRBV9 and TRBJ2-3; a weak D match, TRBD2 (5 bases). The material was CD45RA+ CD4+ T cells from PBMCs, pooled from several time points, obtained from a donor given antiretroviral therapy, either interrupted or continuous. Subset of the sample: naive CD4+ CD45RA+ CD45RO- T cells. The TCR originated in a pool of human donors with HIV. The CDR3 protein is CASSAKLWRTSTDTQYF. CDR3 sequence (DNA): TGTGCCAGCAGCGCCAAATTGTGGCGGACTAGCACAGATACGCAGTATTTT.